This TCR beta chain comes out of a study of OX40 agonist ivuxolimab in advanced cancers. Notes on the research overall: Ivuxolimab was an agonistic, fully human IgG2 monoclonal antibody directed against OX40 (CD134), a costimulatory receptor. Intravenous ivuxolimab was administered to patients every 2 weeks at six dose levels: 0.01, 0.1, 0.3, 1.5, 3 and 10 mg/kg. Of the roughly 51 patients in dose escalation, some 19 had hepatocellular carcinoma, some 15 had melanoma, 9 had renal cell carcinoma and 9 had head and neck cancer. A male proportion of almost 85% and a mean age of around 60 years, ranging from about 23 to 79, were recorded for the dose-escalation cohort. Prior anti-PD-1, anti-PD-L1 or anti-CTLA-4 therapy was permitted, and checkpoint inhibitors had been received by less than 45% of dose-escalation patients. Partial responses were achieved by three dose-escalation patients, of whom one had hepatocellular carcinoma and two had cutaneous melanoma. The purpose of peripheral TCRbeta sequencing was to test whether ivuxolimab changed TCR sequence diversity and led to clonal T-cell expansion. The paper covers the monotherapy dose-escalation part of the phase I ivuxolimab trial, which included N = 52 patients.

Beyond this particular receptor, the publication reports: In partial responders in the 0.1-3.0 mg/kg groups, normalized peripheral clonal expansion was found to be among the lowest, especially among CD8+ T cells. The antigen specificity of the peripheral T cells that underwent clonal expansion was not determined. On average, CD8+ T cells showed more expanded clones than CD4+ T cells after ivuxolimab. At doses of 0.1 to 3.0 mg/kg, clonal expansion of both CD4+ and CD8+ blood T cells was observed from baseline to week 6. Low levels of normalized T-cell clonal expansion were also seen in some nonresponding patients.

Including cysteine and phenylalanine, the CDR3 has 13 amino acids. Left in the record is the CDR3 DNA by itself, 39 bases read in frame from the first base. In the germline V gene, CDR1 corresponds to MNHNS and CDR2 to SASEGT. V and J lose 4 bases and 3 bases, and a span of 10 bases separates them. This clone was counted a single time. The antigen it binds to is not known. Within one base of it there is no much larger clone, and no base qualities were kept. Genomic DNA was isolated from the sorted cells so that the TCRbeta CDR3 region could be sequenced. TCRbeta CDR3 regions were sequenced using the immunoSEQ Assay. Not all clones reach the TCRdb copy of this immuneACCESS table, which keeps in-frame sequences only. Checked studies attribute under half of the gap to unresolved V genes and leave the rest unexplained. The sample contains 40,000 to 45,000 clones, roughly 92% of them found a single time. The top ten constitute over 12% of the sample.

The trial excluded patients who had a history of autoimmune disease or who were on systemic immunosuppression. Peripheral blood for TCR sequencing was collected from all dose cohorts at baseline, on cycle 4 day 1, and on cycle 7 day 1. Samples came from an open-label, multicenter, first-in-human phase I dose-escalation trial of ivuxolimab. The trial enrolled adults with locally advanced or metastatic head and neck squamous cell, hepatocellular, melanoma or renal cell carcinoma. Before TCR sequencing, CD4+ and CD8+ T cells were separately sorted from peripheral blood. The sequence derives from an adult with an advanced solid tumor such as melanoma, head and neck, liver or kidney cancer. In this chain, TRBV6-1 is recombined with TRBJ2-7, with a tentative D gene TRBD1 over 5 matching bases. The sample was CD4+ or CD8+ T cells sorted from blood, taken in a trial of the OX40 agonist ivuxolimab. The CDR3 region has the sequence CASSAQGIYEQYF. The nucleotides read TGTGCCAGCAGTGCGCAGGGTATCTACGAGCAGTACTTC.